This TCR beta chain was sequenced in a study of shared clonotypes between healthy human individuals (dated by TCRdb to about 2020). Context from the whole study: A couple of women and a few men aged 18 to 49 years were included in the cohort. For each donor, CD4 naive and CD4 memory were each given three plates, CD8 naive was given two plates, and CD8 memory was given one plate. Blood TCR repertoires of about five healthy adults were deeply sequenced to estimate repertoire size and the extent of clonotype sharing between individuals. To increase sequencing depth and limit assay-specific biases, different laboratories used diverse techniques to prepare libraries and sequence TCR repertoires. Between about 0.8 and 9 billion PBMCs per donor were obtained by leukapheresis.

CD8 naive samples consisted of CD45RO-negative cells that were positively selected for CCR7, yielding a CD45RA+CCR7+ population without TemRA cells. Healthy HIV-negative adults with no recently reported acute infections or vaccinations were included as donors. Every donor was a Caucasian adult residing in Nashville, Tennessee, USA. Blood was obtained by leukapheresis, after which PBMCs were separated by Ficoll-Histopaque density gradient centrifugation and cryopreserved in liquid nitrogen vapor phase. Analytical flow cytometry was used to check the purity and quantity of each magnetically sorted T cell population. Genomic DNA was isolated from every sorted fraction and measured by UV absorbance on a Nanodrop 2000c. The investigation overall reported the following: Sharing across several donors was observed for around 5% of naive CD4, 3% to 4% of naive CD8, 2% to 2.5% of memory CD4, and roughly 0.4% of memory CD8 clonotypes. Naive subsets generally had larger estimated clonotype richness than memory subsets did. Because the study included only a small number of donors, the genetic and exposure-history diversity represented was limited. Rarefaction of sorted-subset datasets indicated incomplete sequencing despite the large sequencing depth. Only blood was sampled, and tissue TCR repertoires likely differ from those in blood. Based on pairwise subsampling, the degree of clonotype sharing among donors was expected to be affected by sequencing depth. Clonotypes shared by all four sorted-subset donors showed higher generation probabilities than non-shared clonotypes.

The germline V gene gives CDR1 as SGHTA and CDR2 as FQGTGA. V and J are truncated by 2 bases and 4 bases respectively, leaving an intervening sequence of 25 bases. The CDR3 spans 19 residues, from the cysteine through the phenylalanine. Left in the record is the CDR3 DNA by itself, 57 bases read in frame from the first base. As for this clone: Its recognized antigen is unknown. Qualities for individual bases were not recorded, and no much larger clone is one base off.

Using the deep immunoSEQ assay, TCR CDR3 regions were amplified from genomic DNA by multiplex PCR. Extracted genomic DNA from each cell subset was spread evenly across all wells of several immunoSEQ 96-well plates, with each plate serving as a replicate. For sorted subsets, about 210 ng of genomic DNA, equivalent to around 29,000 T cell genomes, went into each replicate PCR. Purified libraries were measured with a Qubit 3.0 fluorometer, size-checked on a Bioanalyzer 2100, and measured again with the KAPA Library Quantification kit. A separate single-read 150-cycle Illumina NextSeq 550 flow cell was used to sequence each immunoSEQ 96-well plate. Per the authors' processing: Because the immunoSEQ output held only junctional sequences and lacked quality scores, the filtering could not match the filtering applied to full-length reads. Sequences were annotated with PyIR, a Python wrapper for IgBLAST v1.9, and V/J genes and CDR3 were assigned using IMGT germline references. Reads were removed for weak V/J assignments (E-value above 1e-6), missing CDR3, stop codons, out-of-frame junctions, or ambiguous translated residues. V3J clonotypes were defined by identical inferred V gene, J gene, and CDR3 amino acid sequence. The percentage overlap between two repertoires was calculated by dividing the number of shared unique clonotypes by the size of the smaller repertoire. Three approaches were used to assess repertoire richness: RTK rarefaction, the Chao1 estimator, and Recon v2.1 estimates of unobserved clonotypes. For all TCRbeta clonotypes obtained by the gDNA method from a few donors, generation probabilities were computed with OLGA. TCRdb holds this immuneACCESS table with in-frame rearrangements only. Some clones are missing; in checked studies, unresolved V genes explain under half, and the rest has no known cause. The V and J calls and the clone size are those of that table, but D and trimming were determined from the DNA. This sample is represented by about 2.1 million clones; roughly 95% of them were singletons. More than 1.5% of the sample rests with the top ten.

The sequence came from a man between 18 and 35 years old in good health. Some clones in this sample may be carry-over from other donors' samples. The sequencing sample was made of naive CD8+ T cells from PBMCs. The cell subset or site label, read with the paper, signifies: CD45RA+CCR7+. The sequence joins TRBV7-3 to TRBJ2-3, with a tentative D gene TRBD1 over 7 matching bases. Read as DNA, the sequence is TGTGCCAGCAGCTTACGGGCCGCAGGGGGTGGGAGGATGCCAGATACGCAGTATTTT. It encodes CASSLRAAGGGRMPDTQYF.